Included here is one T cell receptor (beta chain) sequence, with context. Its recognized antigen is unknown. The record has no base qualities; no much larger clone is one base away. Full-length TCR variable regions were amplified by 5' RACE PCR using constant-region reverse primers, and then by semi-nested PCR using Nested Universal Primer A. The ReliaPrep RNA Cell Miniprep System was used to extract total RNA, which was then reverse transcribed into 5'RACE-ready cDNA with the SMARTer RACE 5'/3' Kit. An Illumina MiSeq was used to sequence the full-length TCR alpha and beta libraries, which had been barcoded with multiplex adaptors. The original pipeline was this. For each of nine subset-tissue groups, sequencing data from the five patients were combined, and the groups were compared by unsupervised clustering of TCR gene usage. The Morisita-Horn index, with shared sequences weighted by their contribution to each repertoire, was used to calculate repertoire similarity. TCRdb handled the public reads itself, with Q25 trimming in fastp and clone calling in MiXCR, and kept productive beta chains. CDR3 protein sequences are deduplicated, and each keeps its most common genes and DNA. The V and J calls come from TCRdb's annotation, not from the publication. A total of around 57,000 distinct CDR3 sequences appear in this sample, roughly 28% of them only once. The ten largest clonotypes hold 3.2% of the sample.

The memory CD4+ T cell population was isolated based on a CD4+CD45RO+CD25- phenotype. Tregs, naive and memory CD4+ T cells from tumor, blood and ipsilateral draining lymph nodes of about five breast cancer patients underwent full-length TCR alpha and beta sequencing. Tumor tissue and lymph nodes obtained from ipsilateral axillary dissection were perfused with PBS, minced and then digested with collagenase I and hyaluronidase. FACS confirmed that the sorted cell populations were more than 90% pure. This record comes from a study (dated by TCRdb to about 2015). Some background on the complete study: The study tested whether tumor-infiltrating Tregs in breast cancer are recruited from blood Tregs or converted in situ from other CD4+ T cell subsets.

Study-wide conclusions, independent of this receptor: The larger-cohort validation was restricted to a single TCR beta V-J rearrangement rather than whole repertoires. The greatest overlap of tumor-infiltrating Treg TCR alpha and beta sequences was with tumor naive CD4+ T cells, followed next by blood naive CD4+ T cells. The TCR gene usage of tumor memory CD4+ T cells clustered together with blood and lymph node memory CD4+ cells and with lymph node naive CD4+ cells.

Inclusive of the bounding cysteine and phenylalanine, the CDR3 is 18 residues long. Just the 54-base CDR3 DNA is kept, in frame starting at base 1. As encoded in the germline V gene, CDR1 is MNHEY while CDR2 is SVGEGT. V was cut back by 5 bases and J by 2 bases, leaving a gap of 22 bases between them. The material sequenced was tumor-infiltrating memory CD4+ T cells sorted from the breast tumor. The cell subset or site label corresponds to: memory CD4+ T cells, CD4+CD45RO+CD25-. The source is a female donor with breast cancer. This sequence uses TRBV6-2 or TRBV6-3 and TRBJ1-5; the D segment could be TRBD1, given 5 matching bases. The sequenced DNA: TGTGCCAGCAGTCGAAGAGGGGACCCAGGGAAGGGCAATCAGCCCCAGCATTTT. Its translation is CASSRRGDPGKGNQPQHF.